This T cell receptor beta chain was retrieved from a study of T cells in Graves' hyperthyroidism and ophthalmopathy. Comments on this clonotype: Its antigen remains unidentified.

What was amplified from RNA transcripts were TCR beta CDR3 regions. During a first-round RT-PCR of the TCR CDR3, the HTBI primer set was used. MiXCR was run by TCRdb on the multiplex PCR reads, yielding one entry per CDR3 protein. The sample contains fewer than 650,000 distinct CDR3 sequences, about 46% of which appear only once. Findings of the study overall: Ophthalmopathy cases were set apart from stable hyperthyroidism by a 13 V-J model.

Criteria for exclusion of patients were uncontrolled infection, other autoimmune disease, pregnancy or lactation. Germline V CDR1 and CDR2: SEHNR, FQNEAQ (reference sequence). This CDR3 has 13 amino acids. The J segment lost 3 bases and the V segment lost 4 bases, leaving 1 base of the junction unmatched. The receptor was derived from an adult woman with Graves' disease, either hyperthyroidism or ophthalmopathy (not recorded which). Sequences were obtained from peripheral blood or thyroid tissue (not recorded which). The chain couples TRBV7-9 to TRBJ2-5; TRBD1 matches 8 bases. The CDR3 loop is CASSWDRKETQYF. Written as DNA, the CDR3 is TGTGCCAGCAGCTGGGACAGGAAAGAGACCCAGTACTTC.